Listed below are T cell receptor beta chains from one sample, sequenced in a study of T cell responses to AZD1222 COVID-19 vaccine. Repertoires were generated with immunoSEQ multiplex PCR, while TCRdb's copy carries only in-frame clones and drops some. In the table there are 150,000 to 200,000 clones, 80% to 90% of which are singletons. The specimen comprised peripheral blood, sampled on day 0 of MenACWY control vaccination. The source is an adult in good health. Both conserved end residues are part of each CDR3. A D gene is named only where the DNA matches it firmly. Clone size, where shown, is once, few, many, or a class for clones that have expanded.

TRBV6-2/TRBV6-3	NA	TRBJ1-5	NA	TGTGCCAGCAGTTACTCGGAACAGGCCAATCAGCCCCAGCATTTT	CASSYSEQANQPQHF
TRBV27	NA	TRBJ1-1	TRBD1	TGTGCCAGCAGTTTCACAGGGGTGAACACTGAAGCTTTCTTT	CASSFTGVNTEAFF
TRBV6-6	NA	TRBJ2-7	NA	TGTGCCAGCAGTTATGCAGGGAGCTCTGGCTCCTACGAGCAGTACTTC	CASSYAGSSGSYEQYF
TRBV19	once	TRBJ1-6	NA	TGTGCCAGTAGTATGGGCGGTACAGGTTCACCCCTCCACTTT	CASSMGGTGSPLHF
TRBV19	few	TRBJ1-6	TRBD1	TGTGCCAGTAGTGGATCCGGGACAGTTAATTCACCCCTCCACTTT	CASSGSGTVNSPLHF
TRBV6-5	NA	TRBJ2-1	NA	TGTGCCAGCACCAAGGGCTACAATGAGCAGTTCTTC	CASTKGYNEQFF
TRBV30	NA	TRBJ2-7	NA	TGTGCCTGGAGAGTAGGGTACGAGCAGTACTTC	CAWRVGYEQYF
TRBV19	NA	TRBJ1-5	TRBD1	TGTGCCAGTAGGAACAGGGGGAATCAGCCCCAGCATTTT	CASRNRGNQPQHF
TRBV5-1	NA	TRBJ1-1	TRBD1	TGCGCCAGCAGCATTGTCCCGGGACAGGTCCCAAAACTAAACACTGAAGCTTTCTTT	CASSIVPGQVPKLNTEAFF
TRBV10-1	NA	TRBJ1-1	NA	TGCGCCAGCAGTGAGTTCGACGATAGGATGCTGGTCGAAGCTTTCTTT	CASSEFDDRMLVEAFF
TRBV18	NA	TRBJ1-2	NA	TGTGCCAGCTCACCAAAATTAGGCAGCATCTATGGCTACACCTTC	CASSPKLGSIYGYTF
TRBV6-2/TRBV6-3	NA	TRBJ2-2	NA	TGTGCCAGCAGTTACTCCTCTGGGTCCGGGGAGCTGTTTTTT	CASSYSSGSGELFF
TRBV9	NA	TRBJ1-2	NA	TGTGCCAGCAGCAGCGTAGAATACAGCGTTAACTATGGCTACACCTTC	CASSSVEYSVNYGYTF
TRBV7-2	NA	TRBJ1-1	NA	TGTGCCAGCACCCTAGGAACGAACACTGAAGCTTTCTTT	CASTLGTNTEAFF
TRBV6-5	once	TRBJ2-7	NA	TGTGCCAGCAGGAAACCGGGGGACGAGCAGTACTTC	CASRKPGDEQYF
TRBV5-1	NA	TRBJ1-2	NA	TGCGCCAGCAGCCCGAGTTTGGGGGAAAACTATGGCTACACCTTC	CASSPSLGENYGYTF
TRBV30	NA	TRBJ2-7	NA	TGTGCCTGGAGCCCTCCGGACTGGTCCTACGAGCAGTACTTC	CAWSPPDWSYEQYF
TRBV2	NA	TRBJ1-2	NA	TGTGCCAGCAGTGACAGGGTATCCTATGGCTACACCTTC	CASSDRVSYGYTF
TRBV29-1	NA	TRBJ2-7	TRBD1	TGCAGCGTTGAAAGCAGGGGGAGCTCCTACGAGCAGTACTTC	CSVESRGSSYEQYF
TRBV4-3	NA	TRBJ1-6	NA	TGCGCCAGCAGCCAAGGACTAAATAATTCACCCCTCCACTTT	CASSQGLNNSPLHF
TRBV28	NA	TRBJ1-1	TRBD1	TGTGCCAGCAGTCCGCAGGGACAGGGGACCACTGAAGCTTTCTTT	CASSPQGQGTTEAFF
TRBV7-9	NA	TRBJ1-4	NA	TGTGCCAGCAGCTTAGATCTGGGGGCTAATGAAAAACTGTTTTTT	CASSLDLGANEKLFF
TRBV28	NA	TRBJ2-2	NA	TGTGCCAGCAGTCCAGTCAAGGGCGGCGGGGCCAGCACCGGGGAGCTGTTTTTT	CASSPVKGGGASTGELFF